This T cell receptor beta chain emerged from a study of tissue T cells after allogeneic stem cell transplantation. Points from the study as a whole: Within patients, tissue anatomy strongly shaped TCR repertoire composition. Across patients, clones rarely overlapped, yet motif clusters were shared tissue-specifically. Blood and spleen captured only part of the tissue TCR repertoire. Sampling depth was limited, and the cohort was small and clinically varied.

This CDR3 is 15 amino acids long. V was pared by 3 bases and J by 0 bases, with 3 bases of the junction left unmatched. The germline gives CDR1 SGHDT, CDR2 FRDEAV. For this clone: Its target is unknown. The germline and genes are mouse ones. Sequencing ends 1 residue short of the CDR3 end; the germline J gene provides the rest.

Clones were sequenced by immunoSEQ multiplex PCR, and TCRdb holds only the in-frame ones, with some missing. This table has approximately 50,000 clones, about 73% appearing once. This rearrangement joins TRBV14 to TRBJ2-3, with 8 bases that match TRBD1. The receptor's source is a pool of C57BL/6 mice in good health. Sequenced input: sorted cells pooled from one or two spleens. The part of the CDR3 DNA that was read is TGTGCCAGCAGTTCCGGGACAGGAAGTGCAGAAACGCTGTAT. Encoded protein: CASSSGTGSAETLY. The full-length CDR3 reads as CASSSGTGSAETLYF.